Below, 4 T cell receptor beta chains from the same sample are listed, as sequenced in a study of blood T cell repertoires in COVID-19. Repertoires were generated with immunoSEQ multiplex PCR, while TCRdb's copy carries only in-frame clones and drops some. The sample contains some 150,000 clones, less than 90% of which appear only once. Sequencing was performed on PBMCs or T cells enriched from blood (not recorded which). These receptors all stem from a woman aged 45-59 years who had recovered from COVID-19.

V and J are TRBV6-6 and TRBJ2-5, with 9 bases fitting TRBD2. Germline V gives CDR1 MNHNY, CDR2 SVGAGI (reference sequence). This CDR3 spans 16 amino acids. Unmatched junction bases numbered 8, after V lost 0 bases and J lost 6 bases. CDR3 residues: CASSYSGGAGGQTQYF. For the CDR3, the DNA is TGTGCCAGCAGTTACTCCGGGGGAGCGGGAGGACAGACCCAGTACTTC.

J is TRBJ1-2 and V is TRBV5-6; TRBD1 is a possible D gene (6 bases). The CDR3 runs to 12 residues. Trimming pared 6 bases from V and 6 bases from J, leaving 12 bases between. Germline values: CDR1 SGHDT, CDR2 YYEEEE. Here the CDR3 reads CASTGARDGYTF. The DNA for the CDR3 is TGTGCCAGCACAGGGGCGAGGGATGGCTACACCTTC.

The chain carries TRBV5-1 and TRBJ2-3, with TRBD2 matching 8 bases. V shed 0 bases and J 4 bases; nucleotides not matched to a gene: 7. This CDR3 is 16 amino acids long. Germline V gives CDR1 SGHRS, CDR2 YFSETQ. This chain's CDR3 is CASSLAGGAGADTQYF. The DNA of the CDR3 is TGCGCCAGCAGCTTGGCCGGGGGGGCGGGGGCAGATACGCAGTATTTT.

This chain joins TRBV18 and TRBJ1-2, with 7 nucleotides matching TRBD1. The V segment lost 0 bases and the J segment 3 bases; nucleotides outside the gene matches: 7. This CDR3 has 16 amino acids. CDR1 is KGHSH and CDR2 is LQKENI in the germline V gene. The CDR3 DNA sequence: TGTGCCAGCTCACCACCGGGGGGACAGAACTACTATGGCTACACCTTC. This gives the protein CASSPPGGQNYYGYTF.